This TCR beta chain was captured by sequencing in a study of CD8 T cells in Susac syndrome (dated by TCRdb to about 2019). For context, the study as a whole: Repertoire sequencing was used to test whether CD8+ T cell activation and differentiation in Susac syndrome was antigen driven. CD8+ T cell repertoire clonality was compared between about a dozen healthy donors, around 14 Susac syndrome patients and around 16 multiple sclerosis patients. Overall results and qualifications from the work: The TCR sequencing and HLA analysis was acknowledged to have included a relatively small number of individuals.

Concerning this clonotype: Its antigen is currently not known. It has no much larger one-base neighbor in the sample; base qualities were not kept.

RNA was extracted using the RNeasy kit, and roughly 0.5 to 1 microgram was reverse transcribed with random hexamers. TCR beta CDR3 regions were amplified with the immunoSEQ multiplex PCR assay covering 54 Vbeta and 13 Jbeta segments. To correct PCR amplification bias, a synthetic template baseline was used for both primer optimization and computational correction. On the authors' methods: Only productive sequences were kept, with reads annotated to V, D and J genes according to IMGT and analyzed in immunoSEQ Analyzer. To calculate clonality, Shannon entropy was normalized by log2 of the number of productive unique sequences and then subtracted from one. For each patient and control, public and private clones were evaluated among the 100 most prevalent clones. Clones were defined as Susac-specific if absent from the healthy and MS cohorts, from roughly 1,100 published viral clones and from other ImmuneACCESS disease sequences. Using fastp trimming at Q25 and MiXCR clonotype assembly, TCRdb reanalyzed the public sequencing data and kept in-frame beta chains. Every CDR3 protein is listed once, alongside the most common genes and DNA of its rows. For this entry, the V and J calls and clone size follow TCRdb and not the study's own pipeline. For this sample the table gives around 220,000 distinct CDR3 sequences, of which 92% were detected only once. Around 0.13% of the sample is taken by the ten largest.

V is pruned by 8 bases and J by 3 bases, leaving 6 bases of the junction without a gene match. Counted from cysteine to phenylalanine, this CDR3 has 13 amino acids. Only CDR3 DNA is held: 39 bases, read in frame from base 1. CDR1 and CDR2, per the germline V gene (reference sequence), are MNHNY and SVGAGI. High-throughput TCR beta sequencing profiled peripheral blood CD8+ and CD4+ T cells from healthy donors, Susac syndrome patients and multiple sclerosis patients. Multiple sclerosis controls were treatment-naive patients with stable or active relapsing-remitting disease fulfilling revised McDonald criteria. CD8+ TEMRA cells were enriched by FACS, while bulk CD8+ and CD4+ T cells were purified by magnetic negative isolation. Blood was collected in EDTA tubes and processed within 24 hours, with PBMCs isolated through density gradient centrifugation. PBMCs intended for TCR sequencing were frozen in liquid nitrogen and were later thawed in a 37 degrees C water bath. Purity of sorted or isolated CD4+, CD8+ and CD8+ TEMRA cells was at least 90%.

Sample: CD8+ T cells from PBMCs. The sequence links TRBV6-6 to TRBJ2-7; the junction holds 8 bases that match TRBD2. This TCR was recovered from a human donor with multiple sclerosis. DNA sequence: TGTGCCAGCGACGGGCTAGCGGGCTACGAGCAGTACTTC. Its protein product is CASDGLAGYEQYF.